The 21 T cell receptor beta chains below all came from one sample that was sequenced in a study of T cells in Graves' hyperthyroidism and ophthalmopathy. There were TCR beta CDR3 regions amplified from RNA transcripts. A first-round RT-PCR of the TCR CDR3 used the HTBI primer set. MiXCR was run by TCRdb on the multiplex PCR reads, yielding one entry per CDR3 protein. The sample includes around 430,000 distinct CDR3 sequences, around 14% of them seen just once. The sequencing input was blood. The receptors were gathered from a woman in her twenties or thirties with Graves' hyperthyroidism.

CDR3 nucleotides: TGTGCCAGTAGTTCGAAAAGGGGCGAGACCCAGTACTTC. It encodes CASSSKRGETQYF. The rearrangement links TRBV19 to TRBJ2-5, with a possible D match to TRBD1 (5 bases). The V end was cut by 5 bases, the J end by 5 bases, with 12 bases between. Germline V gives CDR1 LNHDA, CDR2 SQIVND (reference sequence). This CDR3 spans 13 amino acids. Supplemented by reference TRBV19 and TRBJ2-5, the full variable domain reads DGGITQSPKYLFRKEGQNVTLSCEQNLNHDAMYWYRQDPGQGLRLIYYSQIVNDFQKGDIAEGYSVSREKKESFPLTVTSAQKNPTAFYLCASSSKRGETQYFGPGTRLLVL.

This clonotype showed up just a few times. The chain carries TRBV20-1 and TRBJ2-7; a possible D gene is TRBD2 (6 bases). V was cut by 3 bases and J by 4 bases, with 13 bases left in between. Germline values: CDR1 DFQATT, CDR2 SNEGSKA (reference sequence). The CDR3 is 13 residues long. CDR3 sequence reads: CSARGGVRYEQYF. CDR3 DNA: TGCAGTGCTAGGGGCGGGGTTCGATACGAGCAGTACTTC.

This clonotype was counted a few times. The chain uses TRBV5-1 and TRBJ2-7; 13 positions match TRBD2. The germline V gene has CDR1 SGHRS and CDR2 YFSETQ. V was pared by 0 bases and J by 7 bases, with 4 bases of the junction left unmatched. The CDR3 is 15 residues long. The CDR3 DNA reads TGCGCCAGCAGCTTGGCCGGACTAGCGGGAGAGGAGCAGTACTTC. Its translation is CASSLAGLAGEEQYF.

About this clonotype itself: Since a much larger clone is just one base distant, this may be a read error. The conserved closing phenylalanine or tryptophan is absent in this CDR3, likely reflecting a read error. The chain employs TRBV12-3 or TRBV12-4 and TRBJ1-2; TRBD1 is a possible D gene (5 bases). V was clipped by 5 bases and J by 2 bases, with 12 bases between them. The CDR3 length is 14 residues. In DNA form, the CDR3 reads TGTGCCAGCAGTCTTCAGGGAACCAACTATGGCTACACCCTC. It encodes CASSLQGTNYGYTL.

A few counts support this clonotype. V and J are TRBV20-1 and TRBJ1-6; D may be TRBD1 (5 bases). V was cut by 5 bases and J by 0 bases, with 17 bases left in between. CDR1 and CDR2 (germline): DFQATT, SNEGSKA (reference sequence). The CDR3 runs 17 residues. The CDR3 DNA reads TGCAGTGCTGACTCGACCGGGGCAGGCTCCTATAATTCACCCCTCCACTTT. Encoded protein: CSADSTGAGSYNSPLHF.

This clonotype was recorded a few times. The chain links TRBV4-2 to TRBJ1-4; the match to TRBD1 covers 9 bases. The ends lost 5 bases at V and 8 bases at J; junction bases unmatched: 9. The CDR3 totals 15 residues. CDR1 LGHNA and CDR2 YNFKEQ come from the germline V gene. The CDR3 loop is CASSDQQGAGEKLFF. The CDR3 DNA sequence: TGTGCCAGCAGCGATCAACAGGGGGCGGGGGAAAAACTGTTTTTT.

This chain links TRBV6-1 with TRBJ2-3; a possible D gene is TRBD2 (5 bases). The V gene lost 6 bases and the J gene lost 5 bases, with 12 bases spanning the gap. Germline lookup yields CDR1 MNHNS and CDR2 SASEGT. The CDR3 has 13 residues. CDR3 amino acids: CASRPWGVDTQYF. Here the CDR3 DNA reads TGTGCCAGCAGGCCATGGGGAGTAGATACGCAGTATTTT.

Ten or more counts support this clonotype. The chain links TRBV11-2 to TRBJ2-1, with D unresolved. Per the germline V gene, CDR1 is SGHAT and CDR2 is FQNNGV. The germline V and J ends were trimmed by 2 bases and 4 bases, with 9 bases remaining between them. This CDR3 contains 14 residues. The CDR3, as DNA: TGTGCCAGCAGCTTATCGGTCATTTACAATGAGCAGTTCTTC. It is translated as CASSLSVIYNEQFF.

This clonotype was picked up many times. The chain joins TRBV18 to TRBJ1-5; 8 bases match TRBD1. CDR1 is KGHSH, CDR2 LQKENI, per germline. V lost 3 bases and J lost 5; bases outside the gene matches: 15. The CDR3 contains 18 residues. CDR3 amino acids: CASSPTIGQGRPDQPQHF. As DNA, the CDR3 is TGTGCCAGCTCACCTACTATTGGACAGGGCCGCCCTGATCAGCCCCAGCATTTT.

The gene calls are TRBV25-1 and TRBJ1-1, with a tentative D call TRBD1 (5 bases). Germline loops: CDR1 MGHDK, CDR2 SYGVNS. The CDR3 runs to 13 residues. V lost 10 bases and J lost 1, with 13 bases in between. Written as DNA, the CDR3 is TGTGCCACCAAGGGACGGCAGAACACTGAAGCTTTCTTT. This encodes CATKGRQNTEAFF.

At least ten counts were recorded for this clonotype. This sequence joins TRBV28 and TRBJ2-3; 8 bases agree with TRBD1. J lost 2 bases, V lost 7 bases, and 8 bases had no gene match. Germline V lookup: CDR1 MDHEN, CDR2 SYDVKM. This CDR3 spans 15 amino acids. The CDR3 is CASITRDRTTDTQYF. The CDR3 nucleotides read TGTGCCAGCATTACCCGGGACAGGACCACAGATACGCAGTATTTT.

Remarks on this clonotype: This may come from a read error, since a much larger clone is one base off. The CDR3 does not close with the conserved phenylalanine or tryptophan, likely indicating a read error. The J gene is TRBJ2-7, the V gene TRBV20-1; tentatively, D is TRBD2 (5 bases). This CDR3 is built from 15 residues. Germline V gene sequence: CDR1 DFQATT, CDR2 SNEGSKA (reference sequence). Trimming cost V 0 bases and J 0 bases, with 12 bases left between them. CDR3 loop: CSARDIAKSSYEQYL. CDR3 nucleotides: TGCAGTGCTAGAGATATAGCGAAGAGCTCCTACGAGCAGTACCTC.

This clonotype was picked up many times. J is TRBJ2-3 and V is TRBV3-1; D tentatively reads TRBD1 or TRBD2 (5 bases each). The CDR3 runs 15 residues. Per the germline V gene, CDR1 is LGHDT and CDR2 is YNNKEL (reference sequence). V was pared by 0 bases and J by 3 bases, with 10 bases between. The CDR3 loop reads CASSQDGGPTDTQYF. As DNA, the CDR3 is TGTGCCAGCAGCCAAGATGGGGGTCCGACAGATACGCAGTATTTT.

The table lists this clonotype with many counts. CDR3 sequence (DNA): TGCAGCGCTGGACTGGACAGGGAGGCCTATGGCTACACCTTC. Translation: CSAGLDREAYGYTF. This chain connects TRBV29-1 to TRBJ1-2, with TRBD1 matching 8 bases. J was trimmed by 4 bases and V by 7 bases; bases with no gene match: 11. CDR3 length: 14 residues. Germline CDR1 and CDR2: SQVTM and ANQGSEA.

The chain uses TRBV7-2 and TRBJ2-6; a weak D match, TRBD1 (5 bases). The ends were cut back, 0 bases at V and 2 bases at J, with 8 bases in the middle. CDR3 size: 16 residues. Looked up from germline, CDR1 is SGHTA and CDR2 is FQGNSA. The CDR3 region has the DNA TGTGCCAGCAGCTTAGCGTCAGGGACTGGGGCCAACGTCCTGACTTTC. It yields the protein CASSLASGTGANVLTF.

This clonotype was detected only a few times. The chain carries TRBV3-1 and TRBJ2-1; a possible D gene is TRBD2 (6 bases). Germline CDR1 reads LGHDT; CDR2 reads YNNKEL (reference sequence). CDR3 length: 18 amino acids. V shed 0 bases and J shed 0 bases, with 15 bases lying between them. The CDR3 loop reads CASSQERSGVFSYNEQFF. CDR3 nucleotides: TGTGCCAGCAGCCAAGAAAGGTCGGGAGTGTTCTCCTACAATGAGCAGTTCTTC.

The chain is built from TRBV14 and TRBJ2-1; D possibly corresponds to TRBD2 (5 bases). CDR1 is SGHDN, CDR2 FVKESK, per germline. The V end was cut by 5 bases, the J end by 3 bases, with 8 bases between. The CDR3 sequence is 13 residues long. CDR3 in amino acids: CASSGSLYNEQFF. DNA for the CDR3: TGTGCCAGCAGCGGGAGCCTCTACAATGAGCAGTTCTTC.

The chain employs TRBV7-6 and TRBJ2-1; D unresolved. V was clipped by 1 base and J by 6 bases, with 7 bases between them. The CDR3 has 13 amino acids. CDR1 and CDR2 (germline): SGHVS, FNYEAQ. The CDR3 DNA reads TGTGCCAGCAGCTTAGATGGGCCCAATGAGCAGTTCTTC. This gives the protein CASSLDGPNEQFF.

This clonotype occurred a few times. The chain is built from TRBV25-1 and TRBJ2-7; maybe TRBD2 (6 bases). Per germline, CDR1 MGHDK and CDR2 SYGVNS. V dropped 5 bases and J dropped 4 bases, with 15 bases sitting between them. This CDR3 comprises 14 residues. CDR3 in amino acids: CASSLGGGDYEQYF. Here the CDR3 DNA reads TGTGCCAGCAGTCTCGGCGGAGGGGATTACGAGCAGTACTTC.

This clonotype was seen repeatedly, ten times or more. The CDR3 region is CASSLDTEAFF. CDR3 bases: TGCGCCAGCAGCTTGGACACTGAAGCTTTCTTT. V gene TRBV5-1 combines with J gene TRBJ1-1, with D unresolved. This CDR3 contains 11 residues. Germline CDR1 and CDR2: SGHRS and YFSETQ. The V gene lost 0 bases and the J gene lost 3 bases, with 0 bases spanning the gap.

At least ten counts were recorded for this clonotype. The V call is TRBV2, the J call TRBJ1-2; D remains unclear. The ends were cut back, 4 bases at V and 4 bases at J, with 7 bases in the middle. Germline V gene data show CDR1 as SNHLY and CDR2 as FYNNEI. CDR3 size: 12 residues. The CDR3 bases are TGTGCCAGCAGTGCTAGGACCTATGGCTACACCTTC. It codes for CASSARTYGYTF.